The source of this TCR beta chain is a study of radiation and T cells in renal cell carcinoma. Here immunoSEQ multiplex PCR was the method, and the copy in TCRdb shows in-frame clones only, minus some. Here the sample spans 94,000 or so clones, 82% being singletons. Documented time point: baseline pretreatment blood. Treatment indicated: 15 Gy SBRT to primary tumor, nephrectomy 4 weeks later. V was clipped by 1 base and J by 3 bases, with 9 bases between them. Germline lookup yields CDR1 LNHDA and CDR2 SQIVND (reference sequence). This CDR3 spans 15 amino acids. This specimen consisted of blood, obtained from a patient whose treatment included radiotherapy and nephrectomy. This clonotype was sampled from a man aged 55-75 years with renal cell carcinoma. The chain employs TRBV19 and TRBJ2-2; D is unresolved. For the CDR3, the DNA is TGTGCCAGTAGTATAGTTGGGTCCTACACCGGGGAGCTGTTTTTT. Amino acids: CASSIVGSYTGELFF.